These 27 T cell receptor beta chains share one sample of origin, sequenced in a study of T cell changes during pregnancy in multiple sclerosis. Produced via immunoSEQ multiplex PCR; TCRdb's table is partial and in-frame only. The sample holds some 77,000 clones, more than 90% seen once. The specimen comprised peripheral blood, sampled in the second trimester of pregnancy. Receptors originate from a female donor in good health, enrolled as a control in a pregnancy study.

The chain uses TRBV9 and TRBJ2-2, with D unresolved. Germline assignment: CDR1 SGDLS and CDR2 YYNGEE. CDR3 length: 12 amino acids. Trimming removed 4 bases at V and 2 bases at J, with 3 bases between. The CDR3: CASSPNTGELFF. For the CDR3, the DNA is TGTGCCAGCAGCCCTAACACCGGGGAGCTGTTTTTT.

J is TRBJ2-3 and V is TRBV27; D is ambiguous. The CDR3 runs 13 residues. The V and J ends lost 4 bases and 10 bases respectively, with 15 bases between them. CDR1 is MNHEY and CDR2 is SMNVEV in the germline V gene (reference sequence). CDR3 amino acids: CASSSLRGLAQYF. The CDR3 nucleotides are TGTGCCAGCAGTTCCCTGAGAGGTTTGGCGCAGTATTTT.

CDR3 protein: CASSQEGQGQPQHF. The CDR3 DNA sequence: TGTGCCAGCAGCCAAGAAGGACAGGGGCAGCCCCAGCATTTT. The V and J genes are TRBV4-2 and TRBJ1-5; 9 nucleotides align to TRBD1. V dropped 0 bases and J dropped 7; count of bases not matched to a gene: 1. CDR1 LGHNA and CDR2 YNFKEQ come from the germline V gene. This CDR3 spans 14 amino acids.

This chain links TRBV18 with TRBJ2-3, with TRBD2 as a possible D gene (5 bases). Germline-derived CDR1 and CDR2 are KGHSH and LQKENI. V gave up 0 bases and J gave up 6 bases, with 16 bases separating them. This CDR3 contains 16 residues. The CDR3 DNA reads as TGTGCCAGCTCACCACCGGGAGCCCGTATGGGGGATACGCAGTATTTT. It specifies CASSPPGARMGDTQYF.

CDR3 residues: CASSPTTGKGLAGGKYF. The CDR3 DNA reads as TGTGCCAGCAGCCCCACCACAGGGAAGGGACTAGCGGGGGGAAAGTACTTC. The J gene is TRBJ2-4, the V gene TRBV7-9; 15 positions agree with TRBD2. Germline V CDR1 and CDR2: SEHNR, FQNEAQ (reference sequence). The junction had 16 bases not matched to a gene; V was cut back by 5 bases and J by 14 bases. The CDR3 is 17 amino acids.

The chain employs TRBV5-4 and TRBJ2-7; D not resolved. V dropped 7 bases and J dropped 0 bases, with 11 bases sitting between them. CDR3 length: 13 residues. CDR1 and CDR2 (germline): SGHNT, YYREEE (reference sequence). CDR3 DNA: TGTGCCAGCCTTATTTTCGGCTCCTACGAGCAGTACTTC. This gives the protein CASLIFGSYEQYF. Full variable domain (missing parts from reference TRBV5-4 and TRBJ2-7): ETGVTQSPTHLIKTRGQQVTLRCSSQSGHNTVSWYQQALGQGPQFIFQYYREEENGRGNFPPRFSGLQFPNYSSELNVNALELDDSALYLCASLIFGSYEQYFGPGTRLTVT.

CDR3 coding DNA: TGTGCCAGCAGTTATTCCCCCGGGGATGACACAGATACGCAGTATTTT. This encodes CASSYSPGDDTDTQYF. This chain links TRBV6-5 with TRBJ2-3; weak D call: TRBD2 (5 bases). Looked up from germline, CDR1 is MNHEY and CDR2 is SVGAGI. The ends were cut back, 3 bases at V and 2 bases at J, with 15 bases in the middle. There are 16 residues in the CDR3.

V and J are TRBV27 and TRBJ2-2; TRBD1 matches at 10 bases. V was pared by 5 bases and J by 5 bases, with 11 bases of the junction left unmatched. The V gene's germline CDR1 is MNHEY and CDR2 SMNVEV (reference sequence). The CDR3 runs to 17 residues. The chain's CDR3 is CASSPMTGGSYTGELFF. As DNA, the CDR3 is TGTGCCAGCAGTCCGATGACAGGGGGCAGCTATACCGGGGAGCTGTTTTTT.

The genes are TRBV27 and TRBJ1-2, with D tentatively TRBD1 (5 bases). The V end was cut by 2 bases, the J end by 6 bases, with 7 bases between. Per germline, CDR1 MNHEY and CDR2 SMNVEV (reference sequence). The length of the CDR3 is 12 residues. The CDR3 spells CASSLGGDGYTF. The CDR3 nucleotides are TGTGCCAGCAGTTTAGGAGGGGATGGCTACACCTTC.

V is TRBV6-6 and J is TRBJ1-3, with TRBD1 matching 9 bases. The CDR3 is made up of 16 amino acids. V lost 6 bases, J lost 0 bases, and 6 bases stayed unmatched. Germline lookup yields CDR1 MNHNY and CDR2 SVGAGI (reference sequence). This chain's CDR3 is CASRSDRGGSGNTIYF. CDR3 DNA: TGTGCCAGCAGATCTGACAGGGGGGGCTCTGGAAACACCATATATTTT.

V gene TRBV5-6 combines with J gene TRBJ1-1, with D possibly TRBD1 on 5 matching bases. This CDR3 region has 12 residues. Trimming shortened V by 4 bases and J by 6 bases, and 10 bases separated the two germline ends. CDR1 SGHDT and CDR2 YYEEEE come from the germline V gene. The CDR3 DNA is TGTGCCAGCAGCGTGGTGACAGCTGAAGCTTTCTTT. Its translation: CASSVVTAEAFF.

This CDR3 reads CATSPPPTGYNEQFF. The CDR3 DNA is TGTGCCACCAGCCCACCTCCGACAGGGTACAATGAGCAGTTCTTC. This chain uses TRBV15 with TRBJ2-1; 7 bases line up with TRBD1. V lost 5 bases to trimming and J lost 4 bases; unmatched junction nucleotides: 8. This CDR3 is 15 amino acids long. Per the germline V gene, CDR1 is LNHNV and CDR2 is YYDKDF (reference sequence).

The V gene is TRBV6-5, the J gene TRBJ1-3, with D possibly being TRBD1 (5 bases). The CDR3 length is 13 residues. CDR1 and CDR2 (germline): MNHEY, SVGAGI. The V end was cut by 5 bases, the J end by 7 bases, with 12 bases between. The CDR3 DNA follows: TGTGCCAGCAGTCCAGACAGAACCAACACCATATATTTT. This sequence encodes CASSPDRTNTIYF.

This clone was recorded only once. This chain joins TRBV5-4 and TRBJ1-6, with a possible D match to TRBD1 (6 bases). CDR3 size: 15 residues. Looked up from germline, CDR1 is SGHNT and CDR2 is YYREEE (reference sequence). The ends were cut back, 4 bases at V and 7 bases at J, with 15 bases in the middle. This CDR3 is CASSPSTGTNSPLHF. CDR3 DNA sequence: TGTGCCAGCAGCCCCTCCACAGGGACCAATTCACCCCTCCACTTT.

This sequence joins TRBV7-6 and TRBJ2-2; possible D gene TRBD1, 6 bases. The germline CDR1 and CDR2 sequences are SGHVS and FNYEAQ. The CDR3 contains 15 residues. Trimming removed 2 bases at V and 5 bases at J, with 12 bases between. The DNA of the CDR3 is TGTGCCAGCAGCTTACGCTCCGGGACAACCGGGGAGCTGTTTTTT. Translating it yields CASSLRSGTTGELFF.

The V gene is TRBV7-9, the J gene TRBJ2-5; a weak D match, TRBD2 (6 bases). The CDR3 spans 15 residues. Germline V gene data show CDR1 as SEHNR and CDR2 as FQNEAQ (reference sequence). Trimming cost V 0 bases and J 2 bases, with 10 bases left between them. CDR3 nucleotide sequence: TGTGCCAGCAGCTTAGCTAGCGGAACACAAGAGACCCAGTACTTC. Translating it yields CASSLASGTQETQYF.

This rearrangement joins TRBV11-3 to TRBJ2-5; TRBD2 might be the D (6 bases). This CDR3 region has 16 residues. Trimming removed 4 bases from V and 4 bases from J, with 19 bases in between. Per germline, CDR1 SGHNT and CDR2 YENEEA. DNA for the CDR3: TGTGCCAGCAGCTCCGGGACTCGCCTCGCCGCAGAGACCCAGTACTTC. Amino acids: CASSSGTRLAAETQYF.

This clone was observed a few times. J is TRBJ1-3 and V is TRBV10-1; unclear D gene. This CDR3 has 13 amino acids. V was trimmed by 6 bases and J by 0 bases, leaving 6 bases between them. Germline V lookup: CDR1 WNHNN, CDR2 SYGVQD (reference sequence). The CDR3, as DNA: TGCGCCAGCAGACATCCCTCTGGAAACACCATATATTTT. Protein sequence: CASRHPSGNTIYF.

This chain links TRBV4-1 with TRBJ1-6; 7 bases agree with TRBD1. There are 15 residues in the CDR3. The V segment lost 4 bases and the J segment 5 bases; nucleotides outside the gene matches: 5. Per germline, CDR1 MGHRA and CDR2 YSYEKL. Here the CDR3 DNA reads TGCGCCAGCAGCCGAGGGGGCAGAAATAATTCACCCCTCCACTTT. This codes for CASSRGGRNNSPLHF.

V usage is TRBV4-2 and J usage is TRBJ1-1; 8 bases are shared with TRBD1. After removal of 3 bases from V and 4 bases from J, the junction contained 13 bases not matched to a gene. The CDR3 covers 17 residues. The germline CDR1 and CDR2 sequences are LGHNA and YNFKEQ. CDR3 coding DNA: TGTGCCAGCAGCCAGGACACGGACAGGGCGGGGAGCACTGAAGCTTTCTTT. It codes for CASSQDTDRAGSTEAFF.

The genes are TRBV27 and TRBJ2-7, with 7 nucleotides matching TRBD1. This CDR3 comprises 13 residues. V gave up 3 bases and J gave up 4 bases; unmatched junction bases: 3. Germline CDR1 and CDR2: MNHEY and SMNVEV (reference sequence). The CDR3 here is CASSFDRAYEQYF. The CDR3 DNA is TGTGCCAGCAGTTTTGACAGGGCTTACGAGCAGTACTTC.

The chain combines TRBV18 with TRBJ2-2, with D maybe TRBD1 (5 bases). V was pared by 3 bases and J by 5 bases, with 10 bases between. The CDR3 is 14 amino acids. Germline V gene data show CDR1 as KGHSH and CDR2 as LQKENI. The CDR3 region has the DNA TGTGCCAGCTCACCCCTCAGGGAAACCGGGGAGCTGTTTTTT. Translated: CASSPLRETGELFF.

The chain employs TRBV9 and TRBJ2-2; 10 nucleotides line up with TRBD1. CDR3 length equals 14 residues. Germline loops: CDR1 SGDLS, CDR2 YYNGEE. J lost 13 bases, V lost 4 bases, and 10 bases had no gene match. CDR3 DNA: TGTGCCAGCAGCATTGACAGGGGGCGCGAGGTGCTGTTTTTT. This translates into CASSIDRGREVLFF.

This clone was counted only a few times. J is TRBJ1-4 and V is TRBV5-6, with TRBD1 matching 8 bases. The length of the CDR3 is 14 residues. The ends lost 2 bases at V and 8 bases at J; junction bases unmatched: 5. Germline CDR1 is SGHDT and CDR2 is YYEEEE. The CDR3 DNA reads as TGTGCCAGCAGCTTTAGGACAGGGAGCGAAAAACTGTTTTTT. Translating it yields CASSFRTGSEKLFF.

The V gene is TRBV10-1, the J gene TRBJ1-2; D may be TRBD1 (6 bases). V was shortened by 4 bases and J by 3 bases, with 15 bases between the two germline ends. CDR1 is WNHNN and CDR2 is SYGVQD in the germline V gene (reference sequence). The CDR3 is made up of 15 amino acids. The CDR3 is CASSGGEGEHYGYTF. The CDR3 DNA follows: TGCGCCAGCAGTGGCGGGGAGGGGGAGCACTATGGCTACACCTTC.

The chain links TRBV6-1 to TRBJ2-7; TRBD1 matches 11 bases. Germline CDR1 reads MNHNS; CDR2 reads SASEGT. V dropped 4 bases and J dropped 0; count of bases not matched to a gene: 2. The length of the CDR3 is 15 residues. The DNA of the CDR3 is TGTGCCAGCAGTGTTGGGACAGGGGGCTCCTACGAGCAGTACTTC. It is translated as CASSVGTGGSYEQYF.

The V call is TRBV7-2, the J call TRBJ2-3, with 12 bases identical to TRBD1. The J segment lost 5 bases and the V segment lost 5 bases, leaving 2 bases of the junction unmatched. The germline gives CDR1 SGHTA, CDR2 FQGNSA. The CDR3 spans 14 residues. The CDR3 sequence is CASSRDRGQDTQYF. The CDR3, as DNA: TGTGCCAGCAGCCGGGACAGGGGGCAAGATACGCAGTATTTT.